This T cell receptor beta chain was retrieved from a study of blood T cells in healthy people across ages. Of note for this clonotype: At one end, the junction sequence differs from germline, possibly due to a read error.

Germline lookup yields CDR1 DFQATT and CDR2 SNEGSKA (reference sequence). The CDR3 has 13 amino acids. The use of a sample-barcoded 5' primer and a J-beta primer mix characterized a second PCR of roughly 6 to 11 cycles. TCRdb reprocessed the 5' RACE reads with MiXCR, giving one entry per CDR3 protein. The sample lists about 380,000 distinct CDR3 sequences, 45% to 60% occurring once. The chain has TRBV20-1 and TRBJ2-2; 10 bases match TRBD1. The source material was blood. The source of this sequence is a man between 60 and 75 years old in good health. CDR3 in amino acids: CSARQGAVGKLFF. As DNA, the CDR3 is TGCAGTGCCCGACAGGGGGCTGTCGGGAAGCTGTTTTTT.